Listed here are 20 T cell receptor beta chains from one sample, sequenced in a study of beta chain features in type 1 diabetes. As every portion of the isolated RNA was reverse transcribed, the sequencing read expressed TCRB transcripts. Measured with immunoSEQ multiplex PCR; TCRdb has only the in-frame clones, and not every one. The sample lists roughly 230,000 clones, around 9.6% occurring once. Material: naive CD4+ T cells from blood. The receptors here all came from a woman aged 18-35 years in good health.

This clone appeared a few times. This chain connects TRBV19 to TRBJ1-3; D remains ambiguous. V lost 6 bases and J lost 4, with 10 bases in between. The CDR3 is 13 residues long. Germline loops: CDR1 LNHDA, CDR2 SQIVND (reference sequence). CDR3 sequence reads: CASSRGGGNTIYF. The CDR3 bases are TGTGCCAGTAGCAGAGGCGGCGGAAACACCATATATTTT.

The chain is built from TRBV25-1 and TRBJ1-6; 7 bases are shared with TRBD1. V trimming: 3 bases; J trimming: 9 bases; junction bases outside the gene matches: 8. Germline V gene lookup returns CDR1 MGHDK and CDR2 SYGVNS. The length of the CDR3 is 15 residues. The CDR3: CASSDRGTVPSPLHF. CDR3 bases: TGTGCCAGCAGTGATCGGGGGACAGTACCTTCACCCCTCCACTTT.

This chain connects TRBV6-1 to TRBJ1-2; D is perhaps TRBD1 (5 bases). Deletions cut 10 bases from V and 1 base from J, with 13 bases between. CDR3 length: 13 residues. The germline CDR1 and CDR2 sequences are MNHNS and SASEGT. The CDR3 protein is CANARGINYGYTF. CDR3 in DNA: TGTGCCAACGCTCGGGGGATTAACTATGGCTACACCTTC.

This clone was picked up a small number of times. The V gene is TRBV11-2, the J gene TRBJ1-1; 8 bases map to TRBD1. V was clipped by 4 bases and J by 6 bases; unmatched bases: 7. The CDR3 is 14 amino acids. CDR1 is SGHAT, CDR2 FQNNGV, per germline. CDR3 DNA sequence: TGTGCCAGCAGCTCCCGACAGGGGAGACCTGAAGCTTTCTTT. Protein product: CASSSRQGRPEAFF.

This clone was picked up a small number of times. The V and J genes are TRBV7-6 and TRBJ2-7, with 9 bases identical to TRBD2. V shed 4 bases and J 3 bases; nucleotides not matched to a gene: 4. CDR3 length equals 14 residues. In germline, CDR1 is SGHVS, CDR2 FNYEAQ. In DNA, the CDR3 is TGTGCCAGCAGCTATGGTAGCGGGAGCTACGAGCAGTACTTC. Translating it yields CASSYGSGSYEQYF.

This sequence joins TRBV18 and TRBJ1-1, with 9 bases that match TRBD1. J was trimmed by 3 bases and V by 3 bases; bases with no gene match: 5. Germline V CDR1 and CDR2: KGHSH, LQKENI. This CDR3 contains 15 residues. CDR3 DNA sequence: TGTGCCAGCTCACCCAGGACAGGGGTTGACACTGAAGCTTTCTTT. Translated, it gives CASSPRTGVDTEAFF.

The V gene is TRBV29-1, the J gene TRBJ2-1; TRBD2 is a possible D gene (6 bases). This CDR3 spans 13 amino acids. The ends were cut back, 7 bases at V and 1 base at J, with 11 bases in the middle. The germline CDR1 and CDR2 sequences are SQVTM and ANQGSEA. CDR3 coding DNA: TGCAGCGCCGGGACTTTTTCCTACAATGAGCAGTTCTTC. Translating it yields CSAGTFSYNEQFF.

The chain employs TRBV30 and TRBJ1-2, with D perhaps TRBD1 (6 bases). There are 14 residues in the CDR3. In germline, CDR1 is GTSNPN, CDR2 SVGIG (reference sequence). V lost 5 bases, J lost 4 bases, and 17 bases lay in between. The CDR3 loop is CAWSRGSTIYGYTF. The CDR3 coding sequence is TGTGCCTGGTCGAGGGGGTCGACGATCTATGGCTACACCTTC. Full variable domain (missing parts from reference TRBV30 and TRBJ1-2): SQTIHQWPATLVQPVGSPLSLECTVEGTSNPNLYWYRQAAGRGLQLLFYSVGIGQISSEVPQNLSASRPQDRQFILSSKKLLLSDSGFYLCAWSRGSTIYGYTFGSGTRLTVV.

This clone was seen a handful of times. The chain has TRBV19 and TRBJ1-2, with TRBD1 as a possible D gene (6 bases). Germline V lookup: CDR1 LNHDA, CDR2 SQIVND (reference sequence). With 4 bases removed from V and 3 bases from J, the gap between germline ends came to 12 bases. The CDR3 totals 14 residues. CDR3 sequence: CASSKRSGDYGYTF. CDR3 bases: TGTGCCAGTAGTAAAAGATCAGGGGACTATGGCTACACCTTC.

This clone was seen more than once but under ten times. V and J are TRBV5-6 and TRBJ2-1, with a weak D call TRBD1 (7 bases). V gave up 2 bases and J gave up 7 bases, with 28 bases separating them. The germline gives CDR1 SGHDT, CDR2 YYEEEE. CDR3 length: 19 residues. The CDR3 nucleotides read TGTGCCAGCAGCTTTCTTGGAGGGGGTCCGGTAGACAGGGCAAATGAGCAGTTCTTC. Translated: CASSFLGGGPVDRANEQFF. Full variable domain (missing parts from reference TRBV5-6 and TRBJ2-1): DAGVTQSPTHLIKTRGQQVTLRCSPKSGHDTVSWYQQALGQGPQFIFQYYEEEERQRGNFPDRFSGHQFPNYSSELNVNALLLGDSALYLCASSFLGGGPVDRANEQFFGPGTRLTVL.

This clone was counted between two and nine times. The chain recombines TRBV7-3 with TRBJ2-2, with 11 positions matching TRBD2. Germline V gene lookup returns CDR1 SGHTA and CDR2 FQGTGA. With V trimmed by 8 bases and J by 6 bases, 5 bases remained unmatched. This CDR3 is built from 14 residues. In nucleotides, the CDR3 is TGTGCCAGCGCCCTAGCGGGGGGTTCCGGGGAGCTGTTTTTT. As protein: CASALAGGSGELFF.

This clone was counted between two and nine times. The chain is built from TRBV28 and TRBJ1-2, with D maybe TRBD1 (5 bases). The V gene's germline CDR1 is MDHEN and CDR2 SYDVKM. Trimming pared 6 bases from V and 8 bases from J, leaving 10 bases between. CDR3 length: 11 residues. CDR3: CASRIRGGYTF. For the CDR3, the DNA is TGTGCCAGCAGGATCCGGGGGGGCTACACCTTC.

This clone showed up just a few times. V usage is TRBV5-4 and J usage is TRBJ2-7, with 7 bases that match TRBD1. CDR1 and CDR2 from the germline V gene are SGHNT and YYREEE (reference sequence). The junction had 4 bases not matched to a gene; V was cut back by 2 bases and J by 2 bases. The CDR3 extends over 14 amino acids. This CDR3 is CASSFNQGAYEQYF. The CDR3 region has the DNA TGTGCCAGCAGCTTTAATCAGGGGGCCTACGAGCAGTACTTC.

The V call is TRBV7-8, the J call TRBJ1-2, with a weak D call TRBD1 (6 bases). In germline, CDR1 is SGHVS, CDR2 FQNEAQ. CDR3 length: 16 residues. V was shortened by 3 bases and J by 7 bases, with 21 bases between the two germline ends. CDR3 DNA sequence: TGTGCCAGCAGCTTTTCTCTGCTGGGGGCATTAGGTGGCTACACCTTC. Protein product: CASSFSLLGALGGYTF. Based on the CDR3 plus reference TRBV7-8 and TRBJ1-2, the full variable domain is GAGVSQSPRYKVAKRGQDVALRCDPISGHVSLFWYQQALGQGPEFLTYFQNEAQLDKSGLPSDRFFAERPEGSVSTLKIQRTQQEDSAVYLCASSFSLLGALGGYTFGSGTRLTVV.

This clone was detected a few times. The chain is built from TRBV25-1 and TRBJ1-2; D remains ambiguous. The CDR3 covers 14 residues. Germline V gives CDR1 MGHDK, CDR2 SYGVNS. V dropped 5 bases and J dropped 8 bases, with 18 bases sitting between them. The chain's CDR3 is CASSPVTGSNGYTF. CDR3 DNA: TGTGCCAGCAGTCCAGTGACCGGGAGTAACGGCTACACCTTC.

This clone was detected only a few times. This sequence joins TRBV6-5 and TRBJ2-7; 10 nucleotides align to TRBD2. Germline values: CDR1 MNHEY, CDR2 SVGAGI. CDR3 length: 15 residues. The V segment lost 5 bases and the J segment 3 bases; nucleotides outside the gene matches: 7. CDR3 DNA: TGTGCCAGCAGTCCTTATCGGACTAGCGGCTACGAGCAGTACTTC. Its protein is CASSPYRTSGYEQYF.

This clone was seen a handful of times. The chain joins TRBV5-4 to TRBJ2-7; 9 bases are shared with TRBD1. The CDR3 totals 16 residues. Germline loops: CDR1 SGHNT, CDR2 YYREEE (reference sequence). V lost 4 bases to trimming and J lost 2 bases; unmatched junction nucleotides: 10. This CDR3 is CASSPFPGQGTYEQYF. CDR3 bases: TGTGCCAGCAGCCCCTTCCCCGGACAGGGGACCTACGAGCAGTACTTC.

CDR3 in amino acids: CASSLFVGGYEQYF. The CDR3 DNA sequence: TGTGCCAGCAGTTTGTTTGTGGGGGGCTACGAGCAGTACTTC. This sequence joins TRBV28 and TRBJ2-7; possibly TRBD2 for D (6 bases). In germline, CDR1 is MDHEN, CDR2 SYDVKM. This CDR3 has 14 amino acids. The V end was cut by 3 bases, the J end by 3 bases, with 12 bases between.

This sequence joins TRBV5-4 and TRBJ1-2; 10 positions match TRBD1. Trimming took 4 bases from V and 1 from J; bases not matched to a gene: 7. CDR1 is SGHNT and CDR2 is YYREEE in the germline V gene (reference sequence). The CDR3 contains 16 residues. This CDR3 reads CASSRGQGSVNYGYTF. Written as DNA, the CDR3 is TGTGCCAGCAGCAGGGGACAGGGGTCGGTTAACTATGGCTACACCTTC.

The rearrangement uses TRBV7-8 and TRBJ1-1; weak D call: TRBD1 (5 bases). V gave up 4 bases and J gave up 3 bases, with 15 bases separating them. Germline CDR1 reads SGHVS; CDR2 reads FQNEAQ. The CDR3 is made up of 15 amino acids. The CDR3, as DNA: TGTGCCAGCAGCTCCGGGGGACGCTCTGACACTGAAGCTTTCTTT. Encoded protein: CASSSGGRSDTEAFF. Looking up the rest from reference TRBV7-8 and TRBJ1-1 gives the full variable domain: GAGVSQSPRYKVAKRGQDVALRCDPISGHVSLFWYQQALGQGPEFLTYFQNEAQLDKSGLPSDRFFAERPEGSVSTLKIQRTQQEDSAVYLCASSSGGRSDTEAFFGQGTRLTVV.